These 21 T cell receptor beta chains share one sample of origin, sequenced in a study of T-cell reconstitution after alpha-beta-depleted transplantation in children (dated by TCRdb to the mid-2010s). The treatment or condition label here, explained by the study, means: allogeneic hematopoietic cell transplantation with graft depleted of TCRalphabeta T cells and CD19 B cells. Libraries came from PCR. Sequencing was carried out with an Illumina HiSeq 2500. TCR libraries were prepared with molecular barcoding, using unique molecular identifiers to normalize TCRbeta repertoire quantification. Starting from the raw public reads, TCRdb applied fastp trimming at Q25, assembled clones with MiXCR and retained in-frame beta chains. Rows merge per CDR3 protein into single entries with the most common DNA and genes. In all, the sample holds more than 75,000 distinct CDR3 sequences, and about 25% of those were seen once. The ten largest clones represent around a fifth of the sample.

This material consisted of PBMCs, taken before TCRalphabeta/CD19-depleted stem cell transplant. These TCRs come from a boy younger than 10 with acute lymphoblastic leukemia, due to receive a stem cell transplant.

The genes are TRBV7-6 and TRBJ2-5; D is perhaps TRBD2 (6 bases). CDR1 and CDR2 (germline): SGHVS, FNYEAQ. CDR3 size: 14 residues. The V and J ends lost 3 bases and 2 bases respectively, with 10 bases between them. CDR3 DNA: TGTGCCAGCAGCTTGAGCGGGCTTCAAGAGACCCAGTACTTC. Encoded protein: CASSLSGLQETQYF. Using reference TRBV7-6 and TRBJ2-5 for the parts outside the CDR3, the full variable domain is GAGVSQSPRYKVTKRGQDVALRCDPISGHVSLYWYRQALGQGPEFLTYFNYEAQQDKSGLPNDRFSAERPEGSISTLTIQRTEQRDSAMYRCASSLSGLQETQYFGPGTRLLVL.

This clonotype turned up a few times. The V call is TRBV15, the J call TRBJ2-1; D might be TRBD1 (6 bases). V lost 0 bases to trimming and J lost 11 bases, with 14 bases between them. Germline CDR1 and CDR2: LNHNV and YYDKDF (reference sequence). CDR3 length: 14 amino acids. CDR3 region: CATSRDRTVRQQFF. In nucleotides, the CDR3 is TGTGCCACCAGCAGAGATAGGACAGTTCGTCAGCAGTTCTTC.

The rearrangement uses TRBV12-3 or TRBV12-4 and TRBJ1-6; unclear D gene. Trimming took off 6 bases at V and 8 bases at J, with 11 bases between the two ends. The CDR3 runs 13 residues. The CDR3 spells CASRRGFDSPLHF. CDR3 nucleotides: TGTGCCAGCAGGCGCGGGTTTGATTCACCCCTCCACTTT.

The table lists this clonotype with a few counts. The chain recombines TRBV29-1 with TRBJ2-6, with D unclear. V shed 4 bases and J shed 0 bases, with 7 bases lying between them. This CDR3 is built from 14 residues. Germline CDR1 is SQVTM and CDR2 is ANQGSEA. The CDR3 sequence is CSVVSLSGANVLTF. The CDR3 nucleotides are TGCAGCGTTGTCTCCCTCTCTGGGGCCAACGTCCTGACTTTC.

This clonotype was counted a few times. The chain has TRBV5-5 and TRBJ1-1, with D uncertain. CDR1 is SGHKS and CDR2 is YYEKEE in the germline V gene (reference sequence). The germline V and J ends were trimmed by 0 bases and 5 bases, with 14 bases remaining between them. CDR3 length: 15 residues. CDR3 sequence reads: CASSLATSGVTEAFF. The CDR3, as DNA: TGTGCCAGCAGCTTGGCAACGTCCGGAGTGACTGAAGCTTTCTTT.

The CDR3 loop is CASSVGWASYEQYF. The CDR3 DNA follows: TGTGCCAGCAGCGTAGGATGGGCCTCCTACGAGCAGTACTTC. The V and J genes are TRBV9 and TRBJ2-7; D remains unclear. The CDR3 is 14 amino acids. V lost 0 bases and J lost 0, with 7 bases in between. Germline values: CDR1 SGDLS, CDR2 YYNGEE. The full variable domain, rest sourced from reference TRBV9 and TRBJ2-7, is DSGVTQTPKHLITATGQRVTLRCSPRSGDLSVYWYQQSLDQGLQFLIQYYNGEERAKGNILERFSAQQFPDLHSELNLSSLELGDSALYFCASSVGWASYEQYFGPGTRLTVT.

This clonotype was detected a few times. The CDR3 DNA follows: TGTGCCAGCAGTTTGAGCGGAGGGGCCTCCTACGAGCAGTACTTC. Its translation is CASSLSGGASYEQYF. The rearrangement uses TRBV12-3 or TRBV12-4 and TRBJ2-7; D may be TRBD2 (6 bases). This CDR3 is built from 15 residues. The V and J ends lost 3 bases and 0 bases respectively, with 12 bases between them.

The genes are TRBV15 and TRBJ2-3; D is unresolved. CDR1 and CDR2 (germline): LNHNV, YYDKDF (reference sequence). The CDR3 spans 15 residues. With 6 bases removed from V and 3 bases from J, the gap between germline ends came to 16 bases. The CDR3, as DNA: TGTGCCACCAGGAGGACCCGAGCAACTACAGATACGCAGTATTTT. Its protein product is CATRRTRATTDTQYF.

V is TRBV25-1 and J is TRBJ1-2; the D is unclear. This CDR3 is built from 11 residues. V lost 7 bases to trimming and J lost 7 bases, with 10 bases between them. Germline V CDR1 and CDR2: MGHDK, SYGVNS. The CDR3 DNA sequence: TGTGCCAGCAAGGGTCACGGTGGCTACACCTTC. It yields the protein CASKGHGGYTF.

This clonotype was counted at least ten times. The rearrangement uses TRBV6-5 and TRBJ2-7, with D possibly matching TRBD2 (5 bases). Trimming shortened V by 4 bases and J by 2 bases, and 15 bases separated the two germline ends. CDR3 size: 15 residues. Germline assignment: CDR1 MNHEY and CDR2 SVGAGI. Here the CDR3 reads CASSSGTAGTYEQYF. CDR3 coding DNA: TGTGCCAGCAGTTCGGGTACCGCCGGGACCTACGAGCAGTACTTC.

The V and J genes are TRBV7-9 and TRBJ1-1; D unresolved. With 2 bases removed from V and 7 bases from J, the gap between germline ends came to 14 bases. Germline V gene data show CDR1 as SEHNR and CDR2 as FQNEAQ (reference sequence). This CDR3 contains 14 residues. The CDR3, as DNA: TGTGCCAGCAGCTTACACGAGGTCCCGCATGAAGCTTTCTTT. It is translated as CASSLHEVPHEAFF.

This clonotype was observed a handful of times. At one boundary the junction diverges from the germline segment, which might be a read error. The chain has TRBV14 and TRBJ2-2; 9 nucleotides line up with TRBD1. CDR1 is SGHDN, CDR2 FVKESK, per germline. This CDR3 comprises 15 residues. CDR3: CASSRDRAKTGELFF. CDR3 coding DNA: TGTGCCAGCAGCCGGGACAGGGCGAAGACCGGGGAGCTGTTTTTT.

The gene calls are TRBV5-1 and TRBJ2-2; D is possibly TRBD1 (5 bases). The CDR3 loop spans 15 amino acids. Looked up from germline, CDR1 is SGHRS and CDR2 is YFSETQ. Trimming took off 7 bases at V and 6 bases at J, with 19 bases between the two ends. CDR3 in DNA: TGCGCCAGCCACCCGCAAGGGGATAGGGCCGGGGAGCTGTTTTTT. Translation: CASHPQGDRAGELFF.

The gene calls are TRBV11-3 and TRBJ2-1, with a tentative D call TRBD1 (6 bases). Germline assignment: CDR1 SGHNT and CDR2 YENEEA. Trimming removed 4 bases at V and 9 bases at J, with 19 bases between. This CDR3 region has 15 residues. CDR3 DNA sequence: TGTGCCAGCAGCTCCGGGACATCCATTACGGGTGAGCAGTTCTTC. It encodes CASSSGTSITGEQFF.

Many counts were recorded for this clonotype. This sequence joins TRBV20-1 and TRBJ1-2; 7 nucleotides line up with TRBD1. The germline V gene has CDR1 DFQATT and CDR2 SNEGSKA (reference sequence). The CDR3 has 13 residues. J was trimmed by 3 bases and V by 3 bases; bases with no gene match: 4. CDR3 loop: CSARRDSYYGYTF. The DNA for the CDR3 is TGCAGTGCTAGGAGGGACAGCTACTATGGCTACACCTTC.

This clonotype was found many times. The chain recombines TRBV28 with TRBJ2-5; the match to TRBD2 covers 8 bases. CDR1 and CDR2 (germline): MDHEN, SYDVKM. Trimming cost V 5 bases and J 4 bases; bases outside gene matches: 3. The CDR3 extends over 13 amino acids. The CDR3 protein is CASSPAGGETQYF. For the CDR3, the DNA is TGTGCCAGCAGTCCTGCGGGGGGAGAGACCCAGTACTTC.

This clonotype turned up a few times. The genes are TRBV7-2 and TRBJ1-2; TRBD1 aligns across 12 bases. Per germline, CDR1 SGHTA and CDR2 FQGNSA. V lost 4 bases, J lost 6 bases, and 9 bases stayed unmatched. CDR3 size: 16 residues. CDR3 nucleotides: TGTGCCAGCAGCTCTACCGGGACAGGGGGCGTTAATGGCTACACCTTC. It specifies CASSSTGTGGVNGYTF.

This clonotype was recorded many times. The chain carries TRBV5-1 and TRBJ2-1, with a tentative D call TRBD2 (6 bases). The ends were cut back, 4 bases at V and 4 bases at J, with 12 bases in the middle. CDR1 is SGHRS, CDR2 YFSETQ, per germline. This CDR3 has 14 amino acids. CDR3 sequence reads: CASSGGTNYNEQFF. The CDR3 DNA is TGCGCCAGCAGCGGGGGGACGAATTACAATGAGCAGTTCTTC.

The CDR3 here is CSVGGTPYEQYF. The CDR3 DNA follows: TGCAGCGTTGGTGGGACACCTTACGAGCAGTACTTC. The chain combines TRBV29-1 with TRBJ2-7, with D possibly being TRBD1 (6 bases). The CDR3 loop spans 12 amino acids. V was trimmed by 4 bases and J by 4 bases, leaving 11 bases between them. The V gene's germline CDR1 is SQVTM and CDR2 ANQGSEA.

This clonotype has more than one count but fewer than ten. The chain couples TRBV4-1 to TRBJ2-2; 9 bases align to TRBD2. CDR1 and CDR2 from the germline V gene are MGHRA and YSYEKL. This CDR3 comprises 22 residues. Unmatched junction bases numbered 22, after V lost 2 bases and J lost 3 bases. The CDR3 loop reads CASSQLHRGGIRLAGYTGELFF. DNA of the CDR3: TGCGCCAGCAGCCAATTACACAGGGGTGGTATCCGGCTAGCGGGATACACCGGGGAGCTGTTTTTT.

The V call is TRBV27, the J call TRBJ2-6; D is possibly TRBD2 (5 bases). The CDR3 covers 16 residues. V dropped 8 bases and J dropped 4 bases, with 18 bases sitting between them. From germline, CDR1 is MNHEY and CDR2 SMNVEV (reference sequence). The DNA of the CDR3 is TGTGCCAGCTCCGTGAGAGGGCTGGGGGGGGCCAACGTCCTGACTTTC. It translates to CASSVRGLGGANVLTF.